This TCR beta chain was identified in a study of spatial heterogeneity in lung cancer. Study as a whole: Detected beta-chain sequences consistently exceeded alpha-chain sequences. Points from the study as a whole: Blood carried ubiquitous expanded tumor TCRs more at resection than follow-up.

The table lists this clonotype with many counts. The antigen remains undetermined. Unique molecular identifiers tagged every individual TCR cDNA molecule. One entry per CDR3 protein results from TCRdb running MiXCR on the 5' RACE reads. The sample yields 35,000 to 45,000 distinct CDR3 sequences, 5.2% seen once. As to time point: sample taken at primary tumor resection. Whole RNA, isolated from tumor, nontumor lung or frozen PBMC, was sequenced without prior sorting. A total of 72 untreated early-stage non-small cell lung cancer patients served as donors. V was trimmed by 1 base and J by 1 base, leaving 8 bases between them. Per the germline V gene, CDR1 is LGHNA and CDR2 is YNFKEQ. The CDR3 sequence is 16 residues long.

The genes are TRBV4-2 and TRBJ2-6; tentative D call: TRBD1 (6 bases). This sequence was found in a female donor with early-stage non-small cell lung cancer. The material was PBMCs, obtained at surgery. CDR3 DNA sequence: TGTGCCAGCAGCCAAGTAACAGGGTCTGGGGCCAACGTCCTGACTTTC. Amino acids: CASSQVTGSGANVLTF.